Listed below are T cell receptor beta chains from one sample, sequenced in a study of T cells in Graves' hyperthyroidism and ophthalmopathy. TCRdb passed the multiplex PCR reads through MiXCR, listing each CDR3 protein once. The table lists about 640,000 distinct CDR3 sequences, over 40% of them singletons. Sample: peripheral blood or thyroid tissue (not recorded which). These receptors were obtained from an adult man with Graves' disease, either hyperthyroidism or ophthalmopathy (not recorded which). CDR3s include the opening cysteine and the closing phenylalanine or tryptophan. A D gene is named only where the DNA matches it firmly. Expanded clones are given a class, and other clones once, few, many or no size at all.

J: TRBJ1-2
V: TRBV2
D: .
size: few
DNA: TGTGCCAGCAGCCAAGACCAAGGGGCCTTTTATCGCTACACCTTC
CDR3: CASSQDQGAFYRYTF

J: TRBJ1-1
V: TRBV12-3/TRBV12-4
D: .
size: .
DNA: TGTGCCAACAGTTTTGGGAACACTGAAGCTTTCTTT
CDR3: CANSFGNTEAFF

J: TRBJ2-7
V: TRBV19
D: .
size: few
DNA: TGTGCCAGTAGTGGAACCGGGACATACGTTTACGAGCAGTACTTC
CDR3: CASSGTGTYVYEQYF

J: TRBJ1-3
V: TRBV14
D: .
size: .
DNA: TGTGCCAGCAGCCAGACGTTCTCTGGAAACACCATATATTTT
CDR3: CASSQTFSGNTIYF

J: TRBJ1-2
V: TRBV29-1
D: .
size: .
DNA: TGCAGCGTTGAAGGGTTCAGGGGCTACACCTTC
CDR3: CSVEGFRGYTF

J: TRBJ1-2
V: TRBV10-3
D: .
size: many
DNA: TGTGCCATCAGTGCCTCAGGGAGCCACACCTTC
CDR3: CAISASGSHTF

J: TRBJ1-4
V: TRBV4-2
D: .
size: .
DNA: TGTGCCAGCAGCCCTGACAGGCCTAATGAAAAACTGTTTTTT
CDR3: CASSPDRPNEKLFF

J: TRBJ1-1
V: TRBV19
D: .
size: many
DNA: TGTGCCAGCAGTCGGGGGGTGAACACTGAAGCTTTCTTT
CDR3: CASSRGVNTEAFF

J: TRBJ2-7
V: TRBV19
D: TRBD2
size: few
DNA: TGTGCCAGTAGTATTACCGGGACTAGCGGGGGATACGAGCAGTACTTC
CDR3: CASSITGTSGGYEQYF

J: TRBJ1-1
V: TRBV10-3
D: .
size: .
DNA: TGTGCCATCAGGGGTGAAGCTTTCTTT
CDR3: CAIRGEAFF

J: TRBJ1-1
V: TRBV9
D: .
size: .
DNA: TGTGCCAGCAGCGCGACAGAAAGGAACACTGAAGCTTTCTTT
CDR3: CASSATERNTEAFF

J: TRBJ2-5
V: TRBV10-3
D: .
size: .
DNA: TGTGCCATCAGTGACGGGCAGTACTTC
CDR3: CAISDGQYF

J: TRBJ2-5
V: TRBV20-1
D: .
size: few
DNA: TGCAGTGCTAGAGAATCAGGGGGGTTCGGAGAGACCCAGTACTTC
CDR3: CSARESGGFGETQYF

J: TRBJ2-5
V: TRBV20-1
D: TRBD2
size: few
DNA: TGCAGTGCTAGCCCACTAGCGGGAGTCGGGCAGACCCAGTACTTC
CDR3: CSASPLAGVGQTQYF

J: TRBJ1-5
V: TRBV6-5
D: .
size: .
DNA: TGTGCCAGCAGTTTATCCCGGGTCCAGGGTCAGCCCCAGCATTTT
CDR3: CASSLSRVQGQPQHF

J: TRBJ2-7
V: TRBV7-9
D: TRBD1
size: .
DNA: TGTGCCAGCAGCCCTCTAACCAGGGGGCGGGAGCAGTACTTC
CDR3: CASSPLTRGREQYF

J: TRBJ2-5
V: TRBV7-8
D: TRBD2
size: .
DNA: TGTGCCAGCAGCTTAGCTGGGCAGCGGGGCCAAGAGACCCAGTACTTC
CDR3: CASSLAGQRGQETQYF

J: TRBJ1-5
V: TRBV12-3/TRBV12-4
D: .
size: few
DNA: TGTGCCAGCAGTTTACAGTATAGCAATCAGCCCCAGCATTTT
CDR3: CASSLQYSNQPQHF

J: TRBJ2-2
V: TRBV2
D: .
size: .
DNA: TGTGCCAGCAGTGAAGGGGGATCCGGGGAGCTGTTTTTT
CDR3: CASSEGGSGELFF

J: TRBJ1-1
V: TRBV19
D: .
size: .
DNA: TGTGCCAGTAGTATAGTGGGCAGAGAGGACGCTGAAGCTTTCTTT
CDR3: CASSIVGREDAEAFF

J: TRBJ1-2
V: TRBV7-9
D: .
size: once
DNA: TGTGCCAGCAGTCCAGTACCGGGACCATCCCCTTCCCTCTATGGCTGCACCTTC
CDR3: CASSPVPGPSPSLYGCTF

J: TRBJ2-5
V: TRBV24-1
D: TRBD2
size: few
DNA: TGTGCCACCAGGACTTACAGGGGGCTAAGACTAGCGGGAGGGCCTGAGACCCAGTACTTC
CDR3: CATRTYRGLRLAGGPETQYF

J: TRBJ1-1
V: TRBV2
D: .
size: many
DNA: TGTGCCAGCAGCGACGACAGCGCTGAAGCTTTCTTT
CDR3: CASSDDSAEAFF

J: TRBJ2-7
V: TRBV15
D: .
size: .
DNA: TGTGCCACCAGCAGAGATCGGCGGCAGTACTTC
CDR3: CATSRDRRQYF

J: TRBJ2-7
V: TRBV10-3
D: .
size: .
DNA: TGTGCCAGCAGTTACATCTTTGGGTTAGCGGACTCCTACGAGCAGTACTTC
CDR3: CASSYIFGLADSYEQYF

J: TRBJ1-4
V: TRBV6-2/TRBV6-3
D: .
size: .
DNA: TGTGCCAGCAGTTACAACGGGGCTAATGAAAAACTGTTTTTT
CDR3: CASSYNGANEKLFF

J: TRBJ2-7
V: TRBV24-1
D: TRBD2
size: .
DNA: TGTGCCACCAGTGACAACGGACCCGGGGGGTACGAGCAGTACTTC
CDR3: CATSDNGPGGYEQYF

J: TRBJ1-5
V: TRBV6-4
D: TRBD1
size: .
DNA: TGTGCCAGCACTATAAGGGACAGGGACAATCAGCCCCAGCATTTT
CDR3: CASTIRDRDNQPQHF

J: TRBJ1-2
V: TRBV29-1
D: .
size: many
DNA: TGCAGCGTTGACGGGCAGGGCCTTGGCTACACCTTC
CDR3: CSVDGQGLGYTF

J: TRBJ1-4
V: TRBV7-8
D: .
size: .
DNA: TGTGCCAGCAGCGCGATACAGGGAACTAATGAAAAACTGTTTTTT
CDR3: CASSAIQGTNEKLFF

J: TRBJ1-5
V: TRBV6-5
D: .
size: many
DNA: TGTGCCAGCAGTTACTCGTTCGGGAATCAGCCCCAGCATTTT
CDR3: CASSYSFGNQPQHF

J: TRBJ1-5
V: TRBV12-3/TRBV12-4
D: TRBD1
size: .
DNA: TGTGCCAGCAGAAGAACAGGGGGCCATCAGCCCCAGCATTTT
CDR3: CASRRTGGHQPQHF

J: TRBJ1-1
V: TRBV29-1
D: .
size: .
DNA: TGCAGCGTTGCCGTAGGACACCCTGAAGCTTTCTTT
CDR3: CSVAVGHPEAFF

J: TRBJ1-5
V: TRBV20-1
D: TRBD1
size: .
DNA: TGCAGTGCTACCGGACAGGGGAGCAATCAGCCCCAGCATTTT
CDR3: CSATGQGSNQPQHF

J: TRBJ1-3
V: TRBV29-1
D: TRBD1
size: .
DNA: TGCAGCGCCGACAGGGATGGCTACACCATATATTTT
CDR3: CSADRDGYTIYF

J: TRBJ2-7
V: TRBV7-6
D: .
size: .
DNA: TGTGCCAGCAGCTTAGCGCTGCGGGTCGAGCAGTACTTC
CDR3: CASSLALRVEQYF

J: TRBJ2-7
V: TRBV19
D: TRBD2
size: many
DNA: TGTGCCAGTAGTGTAGCGGGAGAGGGCTACGAGCAGTACTTC
CDR3: CASSVAGEGYEQYF

J: TRBJ2-5
V: TRBV20-1
D: TRBD1
size: .
DNA: TGCAGTGCTAATACCGGGACAGGGGAAGAGACCCAGTACTTC
CDR3: CSANTGTGEETQYF

J: TRBJ1-3
V: TRBV12-3/TRBV12-4
D: .
size: .
DNA: TGTGCTAGTGGTTCCCCGACAAGCTCTGGAAACACCATATATTTT
CDR3: CASGSPTSSGNTIYF

J: TRBJ2-7
V: TRBV20-1
D: .
size: few
DNA: TGCAGTGCTATGGAGGGCGAGCCCGAGCAGTACTTC
CDR3: CSAMEGEPEQYF

J: TRBJ1-5
V: TRBV7-3
D: .
size: .
DNA: TGTGCCAGCAGCTTAAACTTGGTTCTAGACTGTCGCAATCAGCCCCAGCATTTT
CDR3: CASSLNLVLDCRNQPQHF

J: TRBJ2-5
V: TRBV5-1
D: TRBD2
size: .
DNA: TGCGCCAGCAGCATTGGACTAGCGGGGGTTTCGGAGACCCAGTACTTC
CDR3: CASSIGLAGVSETQYF